Detailed here is one T cell receptor (beta chain). Its antigen is not yet known. The junction does not match germline at one end; this may be a read error. To prepare the library, the immunoSEQ multiplex PCR assay was applied. The original methods were these. A statistical classification framework was built for diagnosing cytomegalovirus status from the catalog of TCR beta chain sequences. In its TCRdb copy, this immuneACCESS table keeps in-frame sequences only and misses some clones. Where compared with another copy, unresolved V genes explain less than half of these, and the others have no known cause. V and J calls and clone size follow that table, whereas D and trimming were derived from the DNA. For this sample the table gives around 150,000 clones, of which more than 75% were detected only once. The leading ten clones occupy 3% of the sample. The donors were included in the validation cohort of 120 subjects, a group kept apart from the roughly 690-subject first cohort.

This sample stems from a study of cytomegalovirus exposure and HLA in healthy donors (dated by TCRdb to 2016 to 2017). Some background on the complete study: According to a later analysis, one platform produced both the roughly 110 validation repertoires and the approximately 660 repertoires of the first cohort. The aim of the study was to test whether cataloging public T cell receptors could identify signatures of past pathogen exposure. In addition to the first cohort of 650 to 750 subjects, a separate validation cohort of approximately 120 different subjects was used. The study combined high-throughput TCR immunosequencing, statistical association of individual TCRs with disease status, and machine learning to predict cytomegalovirus infection status. Summary of the overall study and its limitations: A few of the identified cytomegalovirus-associated TCR beta chains were confirmed in vitro to be specific for cytomegalovirus antigens. A later analysis found that TCRs clustered in the first cohort also tended to co-occur in the roughly 120 validation repertoires, with 94% of cluster scores above 0. Across donors, most TCR sequences were observed very rarely, whereas some public TCRs were present in many individuals. A total of fewer than 200 TCR beta chains were listed by the study as associated with cytomegalovirus. The authors suggested that the approach could potentially be generalized to other disease states and immunological phenotypes. The validation cohort had no HLA typing available for a later analysis, so co-occurrence within that cohort was assessed over all 120 repertoires. The classifier was reported to diagnose cytomegalovirus status with high specificity and sensitivity in both the original and validation cohorts.

Reading the germline V gene gives CDR1 WSHSY and CDR2 SAAADI. The CDR3 starts with the cysteine, ends with the phenylalanine, and has 12 residues. Here the CDR3 DNA is all that survives: 36 bases in frame from base 1. This clonotype originated in a man younger than 35 in good health and CMV-seronegative. This receptor chain uses TRBV10-2 and TRBJ2-1; TRBD2 agrees with 9 junctional bases. The sample was PBMCs. The DNA sequence is given as TGCACCAGCAGTGAGTTGCGGGAGGGCCGATTCTTC. Its protein is CTSSELREGRFF.